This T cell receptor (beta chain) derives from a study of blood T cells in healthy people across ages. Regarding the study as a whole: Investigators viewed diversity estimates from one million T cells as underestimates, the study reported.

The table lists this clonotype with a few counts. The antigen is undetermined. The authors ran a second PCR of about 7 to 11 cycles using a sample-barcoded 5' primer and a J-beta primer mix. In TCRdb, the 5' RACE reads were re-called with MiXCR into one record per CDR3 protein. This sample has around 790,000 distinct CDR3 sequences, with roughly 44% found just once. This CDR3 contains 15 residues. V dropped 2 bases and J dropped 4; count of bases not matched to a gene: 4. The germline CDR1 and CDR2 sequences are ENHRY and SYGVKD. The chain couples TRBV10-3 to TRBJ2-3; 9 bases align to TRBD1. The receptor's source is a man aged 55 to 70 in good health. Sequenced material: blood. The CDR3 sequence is CAISEGTGIADTQYF. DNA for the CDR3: TGTGCCATCAGTGAGGGGACAGGGATCGCAGATACGCAGTATTTT.